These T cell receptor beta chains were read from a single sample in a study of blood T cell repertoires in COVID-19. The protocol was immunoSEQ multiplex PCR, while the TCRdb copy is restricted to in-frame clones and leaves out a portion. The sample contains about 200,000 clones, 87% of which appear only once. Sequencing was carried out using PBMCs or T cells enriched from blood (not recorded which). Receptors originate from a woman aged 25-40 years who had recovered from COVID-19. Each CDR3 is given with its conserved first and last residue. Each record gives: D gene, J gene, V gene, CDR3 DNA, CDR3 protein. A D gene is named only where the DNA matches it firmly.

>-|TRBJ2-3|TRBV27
TGTGCCAGCAGTTCGGTTTTCCCCGAGGTTTCCAGCACAGATACGCAGTATTTT
CASSSVFPEVSSTDTQYF
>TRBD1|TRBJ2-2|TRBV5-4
TGTGCCAGCAGCTTGCCTGGGACAGTTCGCACCGGGGAGCTGTTTTTT
CASSLPGTVRTGELFF
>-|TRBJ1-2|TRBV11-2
TGTGCCAGCAGCTTAGTCCCAGGTTCCTACACCTTC
CASSLVPGSYTF
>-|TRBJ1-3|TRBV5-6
TGTGCCAGCAGCTTGCGGGGATTTGGAAACACCATATATTTT
CASSLRGFGNTIYF
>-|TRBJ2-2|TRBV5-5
TGTGCCAGCAGCTTGGCCGGTGGCAGGCCCACCGGGGAGCTGTTTTTT
CASSLAGGRPTGELFF
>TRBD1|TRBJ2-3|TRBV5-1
TGCGCCAGCAGCCACGGACAGGGGGCGTTGACGACAGATACGCAGTATTTT
CASSHGQGALTTDTQYF
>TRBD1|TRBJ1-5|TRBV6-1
TGTGCCAGCAGTGCAATCCGGGACAGGGGCAGCAATCAGCCCCAGCATTTT
CASSAIRDRGSNQPQHF
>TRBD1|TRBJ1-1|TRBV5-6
TGTGCCAGCAGCTTGAGCAGGGGGTCGACTGAAGCTTTCTTT
CASSLSRGSTEAFF
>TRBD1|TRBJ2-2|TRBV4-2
TGTGCCAGCAGCCAAGAGGGGACAGGGAACACCGGGGAGCTGTTTTTT
CASSQEGTGNTGELFF
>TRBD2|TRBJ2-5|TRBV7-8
TGTGCCAGCAGCTTAGGGACAGCGGGGGGGAGCGGGCAAGAGACCCAGTACTTC
CASSLGTAGGSGQETQYF
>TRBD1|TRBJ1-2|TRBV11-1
TGTGCCAGCAGCACAAACCGGGACAGGGATTATGGCTACACCTTC
CASSTNRDRDYGYTF
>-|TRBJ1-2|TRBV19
TGTGCCAGTATCCCAGCAGGGAATCTTGGCTACACCTTC
CASIPAGNLGYTF
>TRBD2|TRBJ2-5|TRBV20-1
TGCAGTGCCAGTCCAATAGCGGGGGTCCACCAAGAGACCCAGTACTTC
CSASPIAGVHQETQYF